This T cell receptor beta chain comes out of a study of control samples from healthy donors and cancer patients. The CDR3 totals 15 residues. With 4 bases clipped from V and 6 bases from J, the junction kept 5 bases outside the gene matches. Germline values: CDR1 LNHDA, CDR2 SQIVND (reference sequence). Clones were read by immunoSEQ multiplex PCR, and TCRdb kept only the in-frame ones, dropping some. The sample has about 31,000 clones, roughly 94% seen once. The sequenced material came from blood. The source is a man in his fifties or sixties in good health. The chain recombines TRBV19 with TRBJ2-2; 10 bases map to TRBD1. Here the CDR3 reads CASSTDRGVAGELFF. In DNA, the CDR3 is TGTGCCAGTAGTACGGACAGGGGGGTCGCCGGGGAGCTGTTTTTT.